Described below is a single T cell receptor beta chain sequence and its context. The V gene lost 3 bases and the J gene lost 2 bases, with 12 bases spanning the gap. CDR1 is LNHDA, CDR2 SQIVND, per germline (reference sequence). The CDR3 has 15 residues. Adults between about 18 and 89 years of age took part from 20 to 25 US areas. Donors were grouped by their self-reported clinical history. As handled by the study authors: Amplification from reference gene primers served as the basis for estimated nucleated cell counts. Sequenced by immunoSEQ multiplex PCR; TCRdb stores in-frame clones only, minus some. From that table come the V and J calls and clone size; the DNA was used to work out D and trimming. The sample lists 260,000 or so clones; 70% to 90% were seen once. These data originate in a study of blood T cell repertoires in COVID-19. On the study more broadly: Nucleic acid was either cDNA or gDNA, and it came from T cells, B-cell-depleted T cells, or PBMCs.

The receptor was isolated from a woman between 40 and 50 years old with acute COVID-19. This rearrangement joins TRBV19 to TRBJ2-3, with D perhaps matching TRBD2 (5 bases). Sequenced input: PBMCs or T cells enriched from blood (not recorded which). This chain's CDR3 is CASSIHAGYTDTQYF. In nucleotides, the CDR3 is TGTGCCAGTAGTATTCACGCGGGCTACACAGATACGCAGTATTTT.